One and the same sample provided the 7 T cell receptor beta chains below, sequenced in a study of B cell selection in AIRE deficiency. Assay used: immunoSEQ multiplex PCR; TCRdb lists only in-frame clones, some missing. Here the sample spans fewer than 30,000 clones, about 95% being singletons. The sorted conventional CD4 T cells were gated as CD4+CD127+. Source material: CD4+CD127+ conventional T cells sorted from PBMCs. The source of these receptors is a human donor in good health.

In its sample, this clone was seen once. V gene TRBV23-1 combines with J gene TRBJ2-1, with D perhaps TRBD1 (5 bases). TRBV23-1 is sorted into the ORF group, with uncertain function. This CDR3 has 13 amino acids. V lost 3 bases, J lost 5 bases, and 8 bases lay in between. The DNA of the CDR3 is TGCGCCAGCAGTCACAGGGTGGACAATGAGCAGTTCTTC. This translates into CASSHRVDNEQFF.

The chain employs TRBV2 and TRBJ2-5; D may be TRBD2 (6 bases). The CDR3 covers 13 residues. Between the trimmed V and J ends, which lost 3 bases and 4 bases, there was a span of 9 bases. CDR1 is SNHLY and CDR2 is FYNNEI in the germline V gene. The CDR3 reads CASSDGGIETQYF. The CDR3 DNA reads TGTGCCAGCAGTGATGGGGGGATAGAGACCCAGTACTTC.

This clone has just one count. The chain joins TRBV9 to TRBJ2-1, with 9 bases lining up with TRBD1. In germline, CDR1 is SGDLS, CDR2 YYNGEE. V lost 2 bases, J lost 8 bases, and 14 bases stayed unmatched. This CDR3 has 17 amino acids. The DNA for the CDR3 is TGTGCCAGCAGCGTTGGGCATGGGGGGACAGGGACCGATGAGCAGTTCTTC. Translation gives CASSVGHGGTGTDEQFF.

This chain joins TRBV7-9 and TRBJ2-1, with 7 bases fitting TRBD2. The CDR3 has 16 residues. Germline CDR1 reads SEHNR; CDR2 reads FQNEAQ (reference sequence). V was pared by 4 bases and J by 3 bases, with 9 bases of the junction left unmatched. The chain's CDR3 is CASSYVPSGIYNEQFF. The CDR3 nucleotides are TGTGCCAGCAGCTACGTTCCCAGCGGGATCTACAATGAGCAGTTCTTC. Using reference TRBV7-9 and TRBJ2-1 for the parts outside the CDR3, the full variable domain is DTGVSQNPRHKITKRGQNVTFRCDPISEHNRLYWYRQTLGQGPEFLTYFQNEAQLEKSRLLSDRFSAERPKGSFSTLEIQRTEQGDSAMYLCASSYVPSGIYNEQFFGPGTRLTVL.

The chain joins TRBV28 to TRBJ1-2; the D is unclear. The CDR3 length is 13 residues. The germline V gene has CDR1 MDHEN and CDR2 SYDVKM. Trimming removed 1 base at V and 6 bases at J, with 9 bases between. CDR3 in DNA: TGTGCCAGCAGTTTATCCCGGGAGGATGGCTACACCTTC. Amino acids: CASSLSREDGYTF.

V is TRBV6-5 and J is TRBJ2-1; D perhaps matches TRBD2 (5 bases). Trimming removed 8 bases from V and 11 bases from J, with 13 bases in between. CDR1 and CDR2 from the germline V gene are MNHEY and SVGAGI. The length of the CDR3 is 11 residues. The CDR3 protein is CASQTETKQFF. CDR3 bases: TGTGCCAGCCAAACCGAGACTAAGCAGTTCTTC.

This rearrangement joins TRBV5-1 to TRBJ2-3, with D tentatively TRBD2 (5 bases). The germline gives CDR1 SGHRS, CDR2 YFSETQ. V was pared by 0 bases and J by 2 bases, with 10 bases between. CDR3 length equals 15 residues. CDR3 nucleotides: TGCGCCAGCAGCTTGGGGACTGGAGACACAGATACGCAGTATTTT. It is translated as CASSLGTGDTDTQYF.